This T cell receptor (beta chain) is from a study of shared clonotypes between healthy human individuals. Trimming at V came to 5 bases and at J to 7 bases, leaving 4 bases not matched to a gene. The CDR3 runs to 15 residues. The germline V gene has CDR1 MNHNY and CDR2 SVGAGI (reference sequence). Using immunoSEQ multiplex PCR, the repertoire was profiled, and TCRdb retains in-frame clones only, with some absent. The sample shows 950,000 to 1,200,000 clones, approximately 77% of them seen only once. Points from the study as a whole: A handful of donors shared about 4.5% of their naive CD4 clonotypes. Some clonotypes were shared by all four sorted-subset donors, while others were not shared. The non-shared ones had lower generation probabilities than the shared ones. What limited the represented genetic and exposure-history diversity was the small number of donors.

With regard to this clone: Its antigen is undetermined.

Partitioning of CD4+ cells yielded a CD45RA+ naive subset and a CD45RA-negative memory subset. The sequence was collected from a man younger than 35 in good health. Some clones in this sample may be carry-over from other donors' samples. What was sequenced was memory CD4+ T cells from PBMCs. Subset in this sample: CD45RA-negative fraction. The chain uses TRBV6-6 and TRBJ2-1; 14 positions agree with TRBD2. CDR3 loop: CASSQTSGRGNEQFF. In DNA form, the CDR3 reads TGTGCCAGCAGTCAGACTAGCGGGAGGGGTAATGAGCAGTTCTTC.